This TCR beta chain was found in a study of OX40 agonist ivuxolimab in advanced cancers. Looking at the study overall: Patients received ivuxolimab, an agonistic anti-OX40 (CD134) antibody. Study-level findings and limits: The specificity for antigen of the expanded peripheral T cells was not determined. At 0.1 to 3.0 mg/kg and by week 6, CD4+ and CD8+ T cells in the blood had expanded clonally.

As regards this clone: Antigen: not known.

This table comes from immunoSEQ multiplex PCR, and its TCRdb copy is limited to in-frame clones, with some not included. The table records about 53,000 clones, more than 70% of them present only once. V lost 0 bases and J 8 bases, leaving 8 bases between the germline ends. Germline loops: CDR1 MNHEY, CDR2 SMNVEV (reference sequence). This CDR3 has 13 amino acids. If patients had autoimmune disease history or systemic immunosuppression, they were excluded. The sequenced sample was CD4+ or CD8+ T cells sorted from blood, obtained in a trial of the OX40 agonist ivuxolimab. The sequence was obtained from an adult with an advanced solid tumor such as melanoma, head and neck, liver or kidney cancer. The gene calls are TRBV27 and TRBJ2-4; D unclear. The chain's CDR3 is CASSLSSGDIQYF. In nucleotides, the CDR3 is TGTGCCAGCAGTTTATCTTCTGGGGACATTCAGTACTTC.